This T cell receptor (beta chain) comes out of a study of blood T cell repertoires in COVID-19. For the study at large: T cells, B-cell-depleted T cells, or PBMCs supplied cDNA or gDNA.

In the study's own analysis: Amplification of reference gene primers provided the estimated nucleated cell counts. TCRdb's copy holds only in-frame clones and misses some; the assay was immunoSEQ multiplex PCR. V and J calls and clone size follow that table, whereas D and trimming were derived from the DNA. The sample shows fewer than 300,000 clones, more than 65% of them seen only once. Germline CDR1 MDHEN, CDR2 SYDVKM. V was cut by 5 bases and J by 0 bases, with 14 bases left in between. The CDR3 runs 15 residues. The gene calls are TRBV28 and TRBJ2-7; tentatively, D is TRBD2 (6 bases). This TCR was sampled from a young woman with acute or convalescent COVID-19. Source material: peripheral blood. CDR3 protein: CASSMAGRSSYEQYF. The DNA of the CDR3 is TGTGCCAGCAGTATGGCGGGAAGGAGCTCCTACGAGCAGTACTTC.